Listed below are T cell receptor beta chains from one sample, sequenced in a study of cytomegalovirus exposure and HLA in healthy donors. Assay: immunoSEQ multiplex PCR; the TCRdb copy retains only in-frame clones and omits some. Of about 140,000 clones in the sample, approximately 82% were seen once. Sequencing was performed on PBMCs. Receptors were obtained from a woman aged 60-75 years in good health and CMV-seropositive. Each CDR3 is given with its conserved first and last residue. A D gene is named only where the DNA matches it firmly. Rows give clone size only sometimes, using once, few, many, or a class for an expanded clone.

>.|TRBD1|TRBV9|TRBJ2-3
CASSVGQGPQYF
TGTGCCAGCAGCGTCGGACAGGGGCCGCAGTATTTT
>.|.|TRBV11-3|TRBJ2-7
CASSRAGDEQYF
TGTGCCAGCAGCCGGGCAGGGGACGAGCAGTACTTC
>.|.|TRBV7-9|TRBJ2-7
CASSLGDSGTPKNPYEQYF
TGTGCCAGCAGCTTAGGTGATTCCGGGACACCCAAAAACCCCTACGAGCAGTACTTC
>.|TRBD2|TRBV9|TRBJ2-1
CASSARPGLGIEEQFF
TGTGCCAGCAGCGCACGTCCGGGACTAGGTATAGAGGAGCAGTTCTTC
>.|TRBD2|TRBV2|TRBJ2-1
CASRPTSGSGNEQFF
TGTGCCAGCAGGCCGACTAGCGGGAGCGGTAATGAGCAGTTCTTC
>.|.|TRBV7-9|TRBJ2-2
CASSPDSSGELFF
TGTGCCAGCTCCCCTGACAGTTCCGGGGAGCTGTTTTTT
>few|TRBD1|TRBV5-4|TRBJ1-2
CASSFPGTGAYGYTF
TGTGCCAGCAGCTTCCCCGGGACAGGAGCGTATGGCTACACCTTC
>.|.|TRBV19|TRBJ2-1
CASSMPRQGGGNEQFF
TGTGCCAGTAGTATGCCCCGACAGGGAGGTGGGAATGAGCAGTTCTTC
>.|.|TRBV6-5|TRBJ1-4
CASSYSRNKEKLFF
TGTGCCAGCAGCTACTCCCGCAACAAGGAAAAACTGTTTTTT
>.|.|TRBV10-2|TRBJ2-3
CASSEPTGVSTDTQYF
TGCGCCAGCAGTGAACCTACGGGAGTTAGCACAGATACGCAGTATTTT